The clone carrying this T cell receptor (beta chain) was seen more than once but under ten times. This sample stems from a study of beta chain features in type 1 diabetes. Every bit of the isolated RNA underwent reverse transcription, so sequencing read expressed TCRB transcripts. Sequencing was performed with immunoSEQ multiplex PCR; in TCRdb, only in-frame clones are kept and a portion is missing. The table records about 140,000 clones, 9.7% of them present only once. Per the germline V gene, CDR1 is SGHRS and CDR2 is YFSETQ. The CDR3 has 14 amino acids. The V gene end was trimmed by 4 bases and the J gene end by 4 bases; junction bases not matched to a gene: 7.

The chain combines TRBV5-1 with TRBJ1-2; TRBD1 matches 7 bases. The clonotype comes from a woman in her thirties or forties in good health. The material sequenced was central memory CD4+ T cells from blood. CDR3 in amino acids: CASSDQGVSYGYTF. Here the CDR3 DNA reads TGCGCCAGCAGCGACCAGGGGGTCTCCTATGGCTACACCTTC.